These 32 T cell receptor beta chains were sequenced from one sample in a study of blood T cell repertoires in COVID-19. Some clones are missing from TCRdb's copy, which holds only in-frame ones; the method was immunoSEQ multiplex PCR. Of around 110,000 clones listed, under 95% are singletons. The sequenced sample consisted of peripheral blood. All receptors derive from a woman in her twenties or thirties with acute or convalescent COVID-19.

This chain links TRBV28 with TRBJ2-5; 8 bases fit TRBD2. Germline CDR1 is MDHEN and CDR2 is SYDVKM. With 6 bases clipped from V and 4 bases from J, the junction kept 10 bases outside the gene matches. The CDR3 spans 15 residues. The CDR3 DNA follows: TGTGCCAGCAGACCAACAACAGGGACTAGAGAGACCCAGTACTTC. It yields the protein CASRPTTGTRETQYF.

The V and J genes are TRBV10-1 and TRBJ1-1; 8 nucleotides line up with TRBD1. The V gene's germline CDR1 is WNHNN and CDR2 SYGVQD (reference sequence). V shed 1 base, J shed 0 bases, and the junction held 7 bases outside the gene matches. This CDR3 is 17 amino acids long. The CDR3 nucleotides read TGCGCCAGCAGTGAGTGGCAGGGGGCGAGCATGAACACTGAAGCTTTCTTT. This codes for CASSEWQGASMNTEAFF.

For the CDR3, the DNA is TGTGCCAGCAGCCACCAGGGGTCCTACGAGCAGTACTTC. Its translation is CASSHQGSYEQYF. The gene calls are TRBV5-4 and TRBJ2-7; tentative D call: TRBD1 (6 bases). The CDR3 is 13 amino acids. CDR1 is SGHNT, CDR2 YYREEE, per germline (reference sequence). V was cut by 4 bases and J by 1 base, with 9 bases left in between.

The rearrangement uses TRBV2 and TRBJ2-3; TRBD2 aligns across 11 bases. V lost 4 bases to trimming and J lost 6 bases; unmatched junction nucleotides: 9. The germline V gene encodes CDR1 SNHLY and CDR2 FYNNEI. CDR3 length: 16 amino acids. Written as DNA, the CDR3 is TGTGCCAGCAGTGCCGGGACTAGCGGAAGAATCGATACGCAGTATTTT. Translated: CASSAGTSGRIDTQYF.

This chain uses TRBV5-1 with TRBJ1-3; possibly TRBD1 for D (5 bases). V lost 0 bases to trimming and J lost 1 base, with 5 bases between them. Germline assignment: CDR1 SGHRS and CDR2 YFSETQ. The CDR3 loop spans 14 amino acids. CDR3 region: CASSLAGSGNTIYF. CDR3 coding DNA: TGCGCCAGCAGCTTGGCAGGGTCTGGAAACACCATATATTTT.

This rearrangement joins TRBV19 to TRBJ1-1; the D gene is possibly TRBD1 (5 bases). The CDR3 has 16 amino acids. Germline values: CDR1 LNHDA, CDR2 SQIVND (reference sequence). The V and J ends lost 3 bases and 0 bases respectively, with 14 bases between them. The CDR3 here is CASSMWQGALNTEAFF. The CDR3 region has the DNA TGTGCCAGTAGTATGTGGCAGGGCGCCTTGAACACTGAAGCTTTCTTT.

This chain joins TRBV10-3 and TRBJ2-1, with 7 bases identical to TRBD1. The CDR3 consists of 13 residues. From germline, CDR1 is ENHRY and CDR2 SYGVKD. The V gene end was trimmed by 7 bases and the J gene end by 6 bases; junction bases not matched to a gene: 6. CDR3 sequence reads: CAINLQGTNEQFF. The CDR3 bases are TGTGCCATCAACCTACAGGGGACCAATGAGCAGTTCTTC.

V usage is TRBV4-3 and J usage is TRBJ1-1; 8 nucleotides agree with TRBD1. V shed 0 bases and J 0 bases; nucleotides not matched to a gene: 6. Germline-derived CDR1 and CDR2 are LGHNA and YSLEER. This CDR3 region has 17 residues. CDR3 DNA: TGCGCCAGCAGCCAAGATAGAGCGGACAGGGTGAACACTGAAGCTTTCTTT. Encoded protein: CASSQDRADRVNTEAFF.

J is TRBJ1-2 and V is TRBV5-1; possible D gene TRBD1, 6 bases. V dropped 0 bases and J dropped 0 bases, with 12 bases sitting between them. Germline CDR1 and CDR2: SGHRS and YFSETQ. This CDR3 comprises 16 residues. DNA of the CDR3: TGCGCCAGCAGCTTGGGGTTCGAGGGGGCTAACTATGGCTACACCTTC. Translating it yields CASSLGFEGANYGYTF.

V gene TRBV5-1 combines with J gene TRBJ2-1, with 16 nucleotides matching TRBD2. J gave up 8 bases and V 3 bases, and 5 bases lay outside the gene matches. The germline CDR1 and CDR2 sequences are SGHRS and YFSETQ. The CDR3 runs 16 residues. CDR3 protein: CASSSGTSGRADEQFF. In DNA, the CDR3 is TGCGCCAGCAGCTCCGGGACTAGCGGGAGGGCCGATGAGCAGTTCTTC.

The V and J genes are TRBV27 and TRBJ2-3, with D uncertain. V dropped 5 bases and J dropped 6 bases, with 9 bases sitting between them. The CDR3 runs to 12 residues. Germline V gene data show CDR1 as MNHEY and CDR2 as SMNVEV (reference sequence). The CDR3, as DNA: TGTGCCAGCAGTCCCGACTGGGATACGCAGTATTTT. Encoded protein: CASSPDWDTQYF.

CDR3: CASTVTATDTQYF. Written as DNA, the CDR3 is TGTGCCAGCACGGTAACAGCCACAGATACGCAGTATTTT. The genes are TRBV7-8 and TRBJ2-3; D uncertain. CDR3 length equals 13 residues. V dropped 7 bases and J dropped 2 bases, with 10 bases sitting between them. Germline CDR1 reads SGHVS; CDR2 reads FQNEAQ.

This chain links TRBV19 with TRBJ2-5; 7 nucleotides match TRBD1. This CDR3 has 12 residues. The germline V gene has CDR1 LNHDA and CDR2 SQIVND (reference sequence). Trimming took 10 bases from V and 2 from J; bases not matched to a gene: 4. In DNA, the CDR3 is TGTGCCACGGGACAGAGACAAGAGACCCAGTACTTC. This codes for CATGQRQETQYF. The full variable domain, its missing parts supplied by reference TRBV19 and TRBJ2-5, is DGGITQSPKYLFRKEGQNVTLSCEQNLNHDAMYWYRQDPGQGLRLIYYSQIVNDFQKGDIAEGYSVSREKKESFPLTVTSAQKNPTAFYLCATGQRQETQYFGPGTRLLVL.

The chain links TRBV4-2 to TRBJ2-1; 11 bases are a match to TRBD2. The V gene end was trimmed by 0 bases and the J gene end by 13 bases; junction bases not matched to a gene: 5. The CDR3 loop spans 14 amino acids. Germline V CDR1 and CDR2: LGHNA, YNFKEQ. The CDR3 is CASSQDSGRGIQFF. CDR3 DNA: TGTGCCAGCAGCCAAGATAGCGGGAGGGGGATACAGTTCTTC.

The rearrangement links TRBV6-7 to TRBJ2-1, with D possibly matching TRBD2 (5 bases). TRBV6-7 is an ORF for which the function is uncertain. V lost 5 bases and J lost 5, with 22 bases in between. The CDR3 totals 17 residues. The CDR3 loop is CASSPRALAPADNEQFF. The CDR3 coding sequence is TGTGCCAGCAGTCCTAGAGCCCTAGCTCCCGCTGACAATGAGCAGTTCTTC.

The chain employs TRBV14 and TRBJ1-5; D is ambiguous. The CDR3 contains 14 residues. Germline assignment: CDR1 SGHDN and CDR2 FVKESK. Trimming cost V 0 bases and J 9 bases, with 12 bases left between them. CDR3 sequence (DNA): TGTGCCAGCAGCCAAGACGACACCTTTGGGCCCCAGCATTTT. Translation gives CASSQDDTFGPQHF.

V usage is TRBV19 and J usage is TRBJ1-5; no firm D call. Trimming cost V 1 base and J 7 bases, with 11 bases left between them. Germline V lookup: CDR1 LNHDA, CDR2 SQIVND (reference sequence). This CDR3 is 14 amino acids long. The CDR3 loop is CASSIAGDHQPQHF. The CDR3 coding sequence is TGTGCCAGTAGTATAGCCGGGGATCACCAGCCCCAGCATTTT.

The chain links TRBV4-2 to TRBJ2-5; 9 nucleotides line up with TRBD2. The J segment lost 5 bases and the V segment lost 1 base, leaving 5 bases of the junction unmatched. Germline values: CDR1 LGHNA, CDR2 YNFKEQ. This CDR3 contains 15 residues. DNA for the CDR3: TGTGCCAGCAGCCAAGGGACTAGCGAATTGGAGACCCAGTACTTC. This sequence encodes CASSQGTSELETQYF.

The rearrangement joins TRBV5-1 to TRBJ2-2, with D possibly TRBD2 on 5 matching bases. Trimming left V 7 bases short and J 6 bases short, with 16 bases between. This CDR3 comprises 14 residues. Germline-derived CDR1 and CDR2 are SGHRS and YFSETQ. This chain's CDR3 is CASLLDGSAGELFF. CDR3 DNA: TGCGCCAGCTTGCTCGACGGTAGCGCCGGGGAGCTGTTTTTT.

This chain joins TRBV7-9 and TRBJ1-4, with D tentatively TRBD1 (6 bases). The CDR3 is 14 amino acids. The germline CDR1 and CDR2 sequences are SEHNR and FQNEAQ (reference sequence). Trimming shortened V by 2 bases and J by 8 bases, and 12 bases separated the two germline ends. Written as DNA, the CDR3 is TGTGCCAGCAGCTTAATGCAGGGGATCGAAAAACTGTTTTTT. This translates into CASSLMQGIEKLFF.

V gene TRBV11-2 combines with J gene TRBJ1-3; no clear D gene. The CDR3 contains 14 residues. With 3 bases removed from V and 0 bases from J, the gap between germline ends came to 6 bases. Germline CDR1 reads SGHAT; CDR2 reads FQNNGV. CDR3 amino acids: CASSLAFSGNTIYF. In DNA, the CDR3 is TGTGCCAGCAGCTTGGCCTTCTCTGGAAACACCATATATTTT.

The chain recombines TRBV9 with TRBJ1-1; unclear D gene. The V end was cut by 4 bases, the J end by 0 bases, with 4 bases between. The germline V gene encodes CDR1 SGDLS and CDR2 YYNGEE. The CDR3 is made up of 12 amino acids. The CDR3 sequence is CASSPMNTEAFF. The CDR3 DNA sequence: TGTGCCAGCAGCCCCATGAACACTGAAGCTTTCTTT.

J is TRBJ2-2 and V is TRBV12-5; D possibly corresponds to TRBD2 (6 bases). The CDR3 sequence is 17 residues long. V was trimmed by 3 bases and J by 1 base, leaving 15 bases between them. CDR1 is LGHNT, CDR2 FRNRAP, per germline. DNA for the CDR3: TGTGCTAGTGGTTTTGCGACCGGGACTGAGAACACCGGGGAGCTGTTTTTT. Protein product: CASGFATGTENTGELFF.

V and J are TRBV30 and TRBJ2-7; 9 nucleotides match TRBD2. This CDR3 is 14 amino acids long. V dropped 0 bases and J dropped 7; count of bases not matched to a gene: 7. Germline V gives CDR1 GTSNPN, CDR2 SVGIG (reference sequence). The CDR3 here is CAWSVRASGTEQYF. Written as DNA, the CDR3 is TGTGCCTGGAGTGTACGGGCTAGCGGGACGGAGCAGTACTTC. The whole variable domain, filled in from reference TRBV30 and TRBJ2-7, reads SQTIHQWPATLVQPVGSPLSLECTVEGTSNPNLYWYRQAAGRGLQLLFYSVGIGQISSEVPQNLSASRPQDRQFILSSKKLLLSDSGFYLCAWSVRASGTEQYFGPGTRLTVT.

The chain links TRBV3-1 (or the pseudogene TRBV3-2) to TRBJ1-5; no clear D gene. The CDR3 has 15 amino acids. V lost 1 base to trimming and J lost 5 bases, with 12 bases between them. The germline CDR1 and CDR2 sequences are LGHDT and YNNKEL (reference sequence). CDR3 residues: CASSQAGSGDQPQHF. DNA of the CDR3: TGTGCCAGCAGCCAAGCCGGGAGTGGGGATCAGCCCCAGCATTTT.

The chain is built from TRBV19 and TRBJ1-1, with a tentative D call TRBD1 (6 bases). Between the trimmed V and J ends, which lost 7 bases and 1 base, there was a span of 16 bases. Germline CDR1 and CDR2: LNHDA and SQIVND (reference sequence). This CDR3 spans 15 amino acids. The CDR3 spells CASTRSLDRNTEAFF. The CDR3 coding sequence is TGTGCCAGTACCCGTTCCCTGGACAGGAACACTGAAGCTTTCTTT.

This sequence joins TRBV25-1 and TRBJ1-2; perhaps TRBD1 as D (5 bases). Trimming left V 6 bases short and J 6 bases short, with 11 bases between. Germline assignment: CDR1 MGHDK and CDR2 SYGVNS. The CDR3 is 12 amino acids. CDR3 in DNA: TGTGCCAGCAGCGGAGGGGCTAATGGCTACACCTTC. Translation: CASSGGANGYTF.

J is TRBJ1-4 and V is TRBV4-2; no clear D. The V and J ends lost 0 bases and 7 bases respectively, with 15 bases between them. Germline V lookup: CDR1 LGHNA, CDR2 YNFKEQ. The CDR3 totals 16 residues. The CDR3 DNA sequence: TGTGCCAGCAGCCAAGAAGGCGGCCTCCGGGGTGAAAAACTGTTTTTT. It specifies CASSQEGGLRGEKLFF.

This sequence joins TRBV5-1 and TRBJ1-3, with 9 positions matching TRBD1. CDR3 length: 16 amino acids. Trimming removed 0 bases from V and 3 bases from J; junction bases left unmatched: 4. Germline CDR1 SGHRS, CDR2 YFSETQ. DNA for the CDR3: TGCGCCAGCAGCTTGGCTGGGACAGGGTTTGGAAACACCATATATTTT. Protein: CASSLAGTGFGNTIYF.

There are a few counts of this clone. CDR3 nucleotide sequence: TGTGCCAGCAGCTCTCTAAGAAGGAGCGGGATTAATGGCTACACCTTC. This translates into CASSSLRRSGINGYTF. The chain employs TRBV11-2 and TRBJ1-2; no firm D call. Per the germline V gene, CDR1 is SGHAT and CDR2 is FQNNGV. Trimming left V 4 bases short and J 6 bases short, with 21 bases between. The CDR3 extends over 16 amino acids. Based on the CDR3 plus reference TRBV11-2 and TRBJ1-2, the full variable domain is EAGVAQSPRYKIIEKRQSVAFWCNPISGHATLYWYQQILGQGPKLLIQFQNNGVVDDSQLPKDRFSAERLKGVDSTLKIQPAKLEDSAVYLCASSSLRRSGINGYTFGSGTRLTVV.

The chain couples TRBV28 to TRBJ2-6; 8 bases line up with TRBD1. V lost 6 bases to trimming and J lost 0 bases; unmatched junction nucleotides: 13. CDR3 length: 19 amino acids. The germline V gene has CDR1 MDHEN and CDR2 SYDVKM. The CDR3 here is CASSTPRTGRFSGANVLTF. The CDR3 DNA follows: TGTGCCAGCAGCACCCCCAGGACAGGGAGATTCTCTGGGGCCAACGTCCTGACTTTC.

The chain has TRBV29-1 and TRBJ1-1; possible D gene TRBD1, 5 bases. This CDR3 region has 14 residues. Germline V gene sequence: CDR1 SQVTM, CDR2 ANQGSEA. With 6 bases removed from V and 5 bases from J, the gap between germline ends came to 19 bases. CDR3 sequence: CSVSRTQGGTEAFF. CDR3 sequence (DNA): TGCAGCGTATCCAGGACCCAGGGAGGGACTGAAGCTTTCTTT.